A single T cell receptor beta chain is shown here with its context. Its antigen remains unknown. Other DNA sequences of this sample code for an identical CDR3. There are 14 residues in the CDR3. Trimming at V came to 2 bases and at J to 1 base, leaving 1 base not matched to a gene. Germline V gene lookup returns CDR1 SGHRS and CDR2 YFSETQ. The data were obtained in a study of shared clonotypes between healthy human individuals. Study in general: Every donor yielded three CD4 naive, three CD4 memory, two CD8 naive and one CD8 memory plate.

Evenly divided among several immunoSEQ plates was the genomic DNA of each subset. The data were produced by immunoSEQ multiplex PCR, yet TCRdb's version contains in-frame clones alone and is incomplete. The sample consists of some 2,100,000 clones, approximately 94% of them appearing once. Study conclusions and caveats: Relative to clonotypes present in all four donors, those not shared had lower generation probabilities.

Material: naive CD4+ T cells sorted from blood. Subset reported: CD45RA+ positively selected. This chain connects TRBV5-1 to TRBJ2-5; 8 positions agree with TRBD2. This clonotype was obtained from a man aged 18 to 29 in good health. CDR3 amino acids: CASSFGGAQETQYF. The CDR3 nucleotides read TGCGCCAGCAGCTTCGGGGGGGCCCAAGAGACCCAGTACTTC.